This TCR beta chain comes out of a study of cytomegalovirus exposure and HLA in healthy donors. Study as a whole: An analysis done earlier identified about 120 million unique TCR beta sequences from about 179 million T cells.

Vbeta (60) and Jbeta (13) primers were used in the PCR. Here immunoSEQ multiplex PCR was the method, and the copy in TCRdb shows in-frame clones only, minus some. The sample holds around 170,000 clones, around 78% seen once. CDR1 MDHEN and CDR2 SYDVKM come from the germline V gene. V lost 4 bases to trimming and J lost 5 bases; unmatched junction nucleotides: 33. This CDR3 is 23 amino acids long. Details on this clone: Its target is not known.

Study conclusions and caveats: Specificity for CMV antigens was confirmed in vitro for three of the CMV-associated chains. The productive fraction for most TCR beta V segments was about 90% or about 30% in an earlier analysis. Many donors carried some public TCRs, although rarity characterized most TCR sequences.

The V and J genes are TRBV28 and TRBJ1-1, with TRBD1 matching over 8 bases. This TCR derives from a woman aged 50 to 60 in good health and CMV-seropositive. The sequencing sample was made of PBMCs. Here the CDR3 DNA reads TGTGCCAGCAGTTCCACCTCTGGGCGGACAGGGAGGACTGGAGGAATTAGGAGGACTGAAGCTTTCTTT. This codes for CASSSTSGRTGRTGGIRRTEAFF.